This TCR beta chain was found in a study of T-cell reconstitution after alpha-beta-depleted transplantation in children. Construction of the TCRbeta library involved unique molecular identifiers. TCRdb reprocessed the PCR reads with MiXCR, giving one entry per CDR3 protein. The table has around 490,000 distinct CDR3 sequences, roughly 11% seen once. The table lists this clonotype with a few counts. The antigen is undetermined. This CDR3 has 18 residues. Looked up from germline, CDR1 is SGHRS and CDR2 is YFSETQ. V gave up 4 bases and J gave up 0 bases; unmatched junction bases: 12. General study findings and limits: Reported findings indicate that, about two months after transplant, alpha-beta T cells came from several hundred expanded clones, which were derived from non-depleted graft cells. It was surviving recipient T cells and thymic progenitors that gave some patients high TCRbeta diversity at day 60. T-cell numbers and diversity one year post-transplant derived largely from freshly generated T cells.

The specimen was PBMCs, mostly from graft donor cells, collected 180 days after TCRalphabeta/CD19-depleted stem cell transplant. The origin of this receptor is a female patient between 2 and 15 years old who had a stem cell transplant for aplastic anemia, so the T cells may come from the graft donor. This chain connects TRBV5-1 to TRBJ1-5, with 8 bases fitting TRBD1. The CDR3 nucleotides are TGCGCCAGCAGCGAGGACAGTCAGGGGGCTTATAGCAATCAGCCCCAGCATTTT. Translating gives CASSEDSQGAYSNQPQHF. Supplemented by reference TRBV5-1 and TRBJ1-5, the full variable domain reads KAGVTQTPRYLIKTRGQQVTLSCSPISGHRSVSWYQQTPGQGLQFLFEYFSETQRNKGNFPGRFSGRQFSNSRSEMNVSTLELGDSALYLCASSEDSQGAYSNQPQHFGDGTRLSIL.